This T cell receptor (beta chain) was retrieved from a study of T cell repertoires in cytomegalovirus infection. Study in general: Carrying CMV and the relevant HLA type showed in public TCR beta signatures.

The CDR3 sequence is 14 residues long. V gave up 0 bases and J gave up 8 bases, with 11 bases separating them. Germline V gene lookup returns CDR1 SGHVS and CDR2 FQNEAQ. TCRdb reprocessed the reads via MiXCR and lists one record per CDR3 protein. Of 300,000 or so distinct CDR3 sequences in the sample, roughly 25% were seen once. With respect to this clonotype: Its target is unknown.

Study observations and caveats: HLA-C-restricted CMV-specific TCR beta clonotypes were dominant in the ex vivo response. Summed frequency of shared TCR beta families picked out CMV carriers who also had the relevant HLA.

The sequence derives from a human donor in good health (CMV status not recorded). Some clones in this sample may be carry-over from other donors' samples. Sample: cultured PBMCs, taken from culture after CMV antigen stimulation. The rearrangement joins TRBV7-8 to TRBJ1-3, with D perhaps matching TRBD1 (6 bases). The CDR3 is CASSLASAGDTIYF. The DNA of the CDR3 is TGTGCCAGCAGCTTAGCTTCGGCAGGGGACACCATATATTTT.